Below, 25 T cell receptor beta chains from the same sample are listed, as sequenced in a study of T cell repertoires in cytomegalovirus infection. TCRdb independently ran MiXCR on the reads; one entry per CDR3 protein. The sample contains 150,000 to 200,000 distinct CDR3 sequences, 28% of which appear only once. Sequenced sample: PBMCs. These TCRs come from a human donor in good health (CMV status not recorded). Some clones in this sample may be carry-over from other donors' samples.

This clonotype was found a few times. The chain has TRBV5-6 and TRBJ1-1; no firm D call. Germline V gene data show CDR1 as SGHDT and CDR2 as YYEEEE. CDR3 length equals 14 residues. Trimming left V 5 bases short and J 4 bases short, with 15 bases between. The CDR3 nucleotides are TGTGCCAGCAGTCGTGGGAGGGTAGCCACTGAAGCTTTCTTT. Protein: CASSRGRVATEAFF.

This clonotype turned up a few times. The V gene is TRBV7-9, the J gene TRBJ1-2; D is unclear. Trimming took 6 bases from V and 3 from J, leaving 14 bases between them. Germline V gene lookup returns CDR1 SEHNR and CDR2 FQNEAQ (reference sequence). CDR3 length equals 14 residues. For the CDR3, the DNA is TGTGCCAGCAGGGGCGACGGCTTTGACTATGGCTACACCTTC. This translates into CASRGDGFDYGYTF.

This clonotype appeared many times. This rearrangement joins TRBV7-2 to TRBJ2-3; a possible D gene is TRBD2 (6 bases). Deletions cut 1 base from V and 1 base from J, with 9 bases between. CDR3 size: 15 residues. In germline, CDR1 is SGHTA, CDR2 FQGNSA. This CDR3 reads CASSLGPSGTDTQYF. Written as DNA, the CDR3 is TGTGCCAGCAGCTTAGGGCCTAGCGGCACAGATACGCAGTATTTT.

CDR3 nucleotides: TGTGCCAGCAGCCCCGCTGCGGGGGGGCCGGTTGAGCAGTTCTTC. It codes for CASSPAAGGPVEQFF. The V gene is TRBV14, the J gene TRBJ2-1; 9 bases fit TRBD2. The V gene end was trimmed by 4 bases and the J gene end by 9 bases; junction bases not matched to a gene: 10. Per germline, CDR1 SGHDN and CDR2 FVKESK. CDR3 length equals 15 residues.

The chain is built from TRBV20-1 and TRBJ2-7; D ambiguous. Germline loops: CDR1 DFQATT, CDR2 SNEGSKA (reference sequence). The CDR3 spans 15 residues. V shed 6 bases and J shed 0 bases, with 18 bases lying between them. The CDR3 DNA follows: TGCAGTGCAGCCTCTGGGTTAGAAAACTCCTACGAGCAGTACTTC. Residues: CSAASGLENSYEQYF.

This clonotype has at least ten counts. CDR3 sequence (DNA): TGTGCCAGCAGCCCAGGCGGTGCAGGGGCGGCCTACGAGCAGTACTTC. This gives the protein CASSPGGAGAAYEQYF. V and J are TRBV7-8 and TRBJ2-7, with TRBD1 as a possible D gene (6 bases). V lost 5 bases, J lost 2 bases, and 19 bases lay in between. There are 16 residues in the CDR3. Germline assignment: CDR1 SGHVS and CDR2 FQNEAQ.

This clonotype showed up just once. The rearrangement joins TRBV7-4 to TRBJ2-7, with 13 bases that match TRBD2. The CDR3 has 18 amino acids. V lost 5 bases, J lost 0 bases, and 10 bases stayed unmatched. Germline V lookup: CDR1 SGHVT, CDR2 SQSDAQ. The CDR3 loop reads CASSPGGLAGISSYEQYF. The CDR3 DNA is TGTGCCAGCAGCCCAGGGGGACTAGCGGGGATCAGCTCCTACGAGCAGTACTTC.

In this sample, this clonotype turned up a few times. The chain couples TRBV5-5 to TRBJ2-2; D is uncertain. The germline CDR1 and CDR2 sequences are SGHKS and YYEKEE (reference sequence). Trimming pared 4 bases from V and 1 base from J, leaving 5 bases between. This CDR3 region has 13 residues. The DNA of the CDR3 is TGTGCCAGCAGCGCAGTGAACACCGGGGAGCTGTTTTTT. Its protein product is CASSAVNTGELFF.

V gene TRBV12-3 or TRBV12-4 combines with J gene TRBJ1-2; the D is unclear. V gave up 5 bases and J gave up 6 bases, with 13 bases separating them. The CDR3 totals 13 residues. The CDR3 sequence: CASSPEDSHGYTF. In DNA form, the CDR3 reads TGTGCCAGCAGTCCCGAGGACTCCCATGGCTACACCTTC.

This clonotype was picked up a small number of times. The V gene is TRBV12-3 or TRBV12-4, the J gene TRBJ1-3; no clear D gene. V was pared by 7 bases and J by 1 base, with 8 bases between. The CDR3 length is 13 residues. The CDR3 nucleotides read TGTGCCAGCACCCTAAAGTCTGGAAACACCATATATTTT. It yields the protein CASTLKSGNTIYF.

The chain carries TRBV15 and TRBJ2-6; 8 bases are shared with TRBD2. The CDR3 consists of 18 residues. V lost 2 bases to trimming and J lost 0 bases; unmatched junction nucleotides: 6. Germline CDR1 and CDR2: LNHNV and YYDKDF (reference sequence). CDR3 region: CATSRSGGGVSGANVLTF. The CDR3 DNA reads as TGTGCCACCAGCAGATCGGGAGGGGGGGTCTCTGGGGCCAACGTCCTGACTTTC.

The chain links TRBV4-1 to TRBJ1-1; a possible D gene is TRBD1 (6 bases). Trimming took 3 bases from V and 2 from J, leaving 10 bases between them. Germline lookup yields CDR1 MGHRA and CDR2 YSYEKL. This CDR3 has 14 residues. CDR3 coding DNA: TGCGCCAGCAGCCACCAACAGGGCAACACTGAAGCTTTCTTT. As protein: CASSHQQGNTEAFF.

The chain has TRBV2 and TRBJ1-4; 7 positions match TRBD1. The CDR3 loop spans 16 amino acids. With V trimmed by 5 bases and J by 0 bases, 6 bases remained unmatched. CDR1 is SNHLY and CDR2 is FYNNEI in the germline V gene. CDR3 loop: CASSRDSIATNEKLFF. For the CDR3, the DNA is TGTGCCAGCAGTAGGGACAGTATCGCAACTAATGAAAAACTGTTTTTT.

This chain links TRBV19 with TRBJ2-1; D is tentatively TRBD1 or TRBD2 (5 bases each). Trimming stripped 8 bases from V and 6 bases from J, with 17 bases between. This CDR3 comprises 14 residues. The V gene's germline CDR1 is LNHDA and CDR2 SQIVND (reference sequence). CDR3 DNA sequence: TGTGCCAGTCAGGGACGCCGAGTATCCAATGAGCAGTTCTTC. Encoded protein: CASQGRRVSNEQFF.

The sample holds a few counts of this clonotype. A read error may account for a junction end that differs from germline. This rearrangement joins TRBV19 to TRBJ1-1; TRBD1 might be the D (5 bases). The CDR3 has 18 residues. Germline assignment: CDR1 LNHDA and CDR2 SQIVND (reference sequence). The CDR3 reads CVSSIMSQGTLKPTEAFF. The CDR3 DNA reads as TGTGTCAGTAGTATAATGTCCCAGGGTACACTGAAGCCGACTGAAGCTTTCTTT. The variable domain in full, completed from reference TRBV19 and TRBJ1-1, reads DGGITQSPKYLFRKEGQNVTLSCEQNLNHDAMYWYRQDPGQGLRLIYYSQIVNDFQKGDIAEGYSVSREKKESFPLTVTSAQKNPTAFYLCVSSIMSQGTLKPTEAFFGQGTRLTVV.

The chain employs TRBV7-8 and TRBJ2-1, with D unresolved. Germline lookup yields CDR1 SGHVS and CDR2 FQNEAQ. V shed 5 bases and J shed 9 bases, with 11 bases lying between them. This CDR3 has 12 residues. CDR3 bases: TGTGCCAGCAGCCGGACGGCAGGTGAGCAGTTCTTC. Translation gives CASSRTAGEQFF.

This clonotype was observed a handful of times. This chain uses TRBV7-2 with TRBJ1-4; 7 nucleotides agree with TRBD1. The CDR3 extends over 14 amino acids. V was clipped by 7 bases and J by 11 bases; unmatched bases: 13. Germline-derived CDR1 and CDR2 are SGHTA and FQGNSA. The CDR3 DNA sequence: TGTGCCAGCACCTCCCCCGGGACAGCCAATAAACTGTTTTTT. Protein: CASTSPGTANKLFF.

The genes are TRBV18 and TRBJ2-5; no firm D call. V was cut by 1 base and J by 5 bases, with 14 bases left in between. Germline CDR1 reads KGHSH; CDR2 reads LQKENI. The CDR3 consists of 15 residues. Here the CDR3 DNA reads TGTGCCAGCTCACCACTTCCAGCCGGTGGGGAGACCCAGTACTTC. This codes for CASSPLPAGGETQYF.

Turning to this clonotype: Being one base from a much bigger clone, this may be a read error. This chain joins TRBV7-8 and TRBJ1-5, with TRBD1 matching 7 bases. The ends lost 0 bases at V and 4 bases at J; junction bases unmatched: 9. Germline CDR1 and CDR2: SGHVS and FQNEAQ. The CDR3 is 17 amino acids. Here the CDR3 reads CASSLALSSRGNQPQHF. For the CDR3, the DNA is TGTGCCAGCAGCTTAGCCCTCTCTAGCAGGGGGAATCAGCCCCAGCATTTT.

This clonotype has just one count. CDR3 nucleotide sequence: TGTGCCAGCAGCCAAGAGCGGGGGGCCGCAGGCGGGGAGCTGTTTTTT. Translated, it gives CASSQERGAAGGELFF. The J gene is TRBJ2-2, the V gene TRBV4-2; 8 bases match TRBD2. V trimming: 0 bases; J trimming: 7 bases; junction bases outside the gene matches: 7. Per the germline V gene, CDR1 is LGHNA and CDR2 is YNFKEQ. The CDR3 runs to 16 residues.

This CDR3 reads CASRGGGNTGELFF. The CDR3 DNA sequence: TGTGCCAGCAGAGGGGGGGGGAACACCGGGGAGCTGTTTTTT. V usage is TRBV12-3 or TRBV12-4 and J usage is TRBJ2-2, with a weak D call TRBD2 (7 bases). The V gene lost 6 bases and the J gene lost 1 base, with 9 bases spanning the gap. There are 14 residues in the CDR3.

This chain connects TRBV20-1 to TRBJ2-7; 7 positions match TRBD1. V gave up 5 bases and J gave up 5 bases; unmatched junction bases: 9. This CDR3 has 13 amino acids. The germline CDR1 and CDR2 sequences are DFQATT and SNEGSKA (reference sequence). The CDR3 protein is CSAHRGGPNEQYF. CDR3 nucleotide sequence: TGCAGTGCTCACAGGGGCGGTCCCAACGAGCAGTACTTC.

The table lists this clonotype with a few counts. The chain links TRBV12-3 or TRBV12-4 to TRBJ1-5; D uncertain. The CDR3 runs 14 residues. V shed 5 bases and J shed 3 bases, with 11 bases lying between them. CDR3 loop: CASSPKGYNQPQHF. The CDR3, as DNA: TGTGCCAGCAGTCCTAAAGGGTACAATCAGCCCCAGCATTTT.

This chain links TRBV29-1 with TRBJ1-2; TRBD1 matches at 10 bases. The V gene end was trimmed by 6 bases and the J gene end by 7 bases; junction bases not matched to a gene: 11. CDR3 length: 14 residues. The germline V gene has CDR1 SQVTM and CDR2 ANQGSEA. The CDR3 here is CSVARTGGDGGYTF. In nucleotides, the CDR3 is TGCAGCGTGGCCCGGACAGGGGGTGATGGTGGCTACACCTTC.

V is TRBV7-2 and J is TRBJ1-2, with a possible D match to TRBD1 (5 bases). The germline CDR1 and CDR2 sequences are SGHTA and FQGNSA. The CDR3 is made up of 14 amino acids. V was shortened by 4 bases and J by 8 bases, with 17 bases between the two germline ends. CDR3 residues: CASSYRNARGGYTF. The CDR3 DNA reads TGTGCCAGCAGCTACAGGAACGCGCGGGGCGGCTACACCTTC.